The present TCR beta chain was sequenced within a study of CD8+CD57+ T cells in acquired aplastic anemia. The overall study: Sorted CD4+ and CD8+ cells gave a mean 3.2 ug DNA, range 0.2 to 27.4 ug. Study-level results: For CD8+ Simpson's diversity, patients and controls showed no significant difference.

The table lists this clonotype with a few counts. Its antigen is not identified. Between the trimmed V and J ends, which lost 0 bases and 7 bases, there was a span of 13 bases. The CDR3 has 13 amino acids. Germline CDR1 and CDR2: SQVTM and ANQGSEA. CDR3 and TCR beta VDJ profiling relied on genomic DNA as the template. TCRdb re-called the reads with MiXCR, one entry per CDR3 protein. This sample yields over 150,000 distinct CDR3 sequences, of which around 50% are seen a single time; around 13% belongs to the top ten. Those patients picked for sequencing had displayed CD8+CD57+ cell expansion on flow cytometry.

This sequence originates from a human donor with aplastic anemia. The chain joins TRBV29-1 to TRBJ2-7; TRBD2 might be the D (7 bases). Source material: sorted CD4+, CD8+, or CD8+CD57+ T cells (not recorded which) from PBMCs. CDR3 amino acids: CSVEEEGGREQYF. Written as DNA, the CDR3 is TGCAGCGTTGAAGAGGAGGGGGGGAGAGAGCAGTACTTC.